Below are 30 T cell receptor beta chains sequenced from a single sample in a study of T cells in Graves' hyperthyroidism and ophthalmopathy (dated by TCRdb to the late 2010s). Library prep was done by multiplex PCR. TCRdb lists the instrument as Illumina HiSeq 2000. Amplification of TCR beta CDR3 regions was carried out from RNA transcripts. A first-round RT-PCR of the TCR CDR3 used the HTBI primer set with the Qiagen OneStep RT-PCR kit. The public sequencing data were trimmed at Q25 with fastp and processed into clonotypes with MiXCR by TCRdb, which kept only in-frame beta chains. All rows with the same CDR3 protein become a single entry with the most common DNA and genes. Here the sample has some 570,000 distinct CDR3 sequences; 13% to 15% occur a single time. The ten largest clones represent roughly 7.1% of the sample. Sequenced material: blood. These receptor sequences come from a woman aged 18-29 years with Graves' ophthalmopathy.

This clonotype showed up many times. The V gene is TRBV7-2, the J gene TRBJ2-5; a possible D gene is TRBD1 (6 bases). Per germline, CDR1 SGHTA and CDR2 FQGNSA. CDR3 size: 17 residues. V lost 1 base and J lost 2, with 17 bases in between. The CDR3 nucleotides read TGTGCCAGCAGCTTAGGGCCTCCCGGGACACCTCAAGAGACCCAGTACTTC. Protein product: CASSLGPPGTPQETQYF.

The table lists this clonotype with a few counts. This sequence joins TRBV19 and TRBJ2-3; 11 bases align to TRBD2. The CDR3 totals 15 residues. CDR1 and CDR2 (germline): LNHDA, SQIVND (reference sequence). V shed 7 bases, J shed 5 bases, and the junction held 8 bases outside the gene matches. The CDR3 region has the DNA TGTGCCAGTAAAACTAGCGGGAGTACGGGAGATACGCAGTATTTT. Protein: CASKTSGSTGDTQYF.

In this sample, this clonotype turned up a few times. V is TRBV29-1 and J is TRBJ2-1; D remains unclear. This CDR3 comprises 14 residues. V was trimmed by 1 base and J by 2 bases, leaving 9 bases between them. Looked up from germline, CDR1 is SQVTM and CDR2 is ANQGSEA. CDR3 DNA sequence: TGCAGCGTTGAAGGGACCGTCACCTACAATGAGCAGTTCTTC. Encoded protein: CSVEGTVTYNEQFF.

Ten or more counts support this clonotype. The chain recombines TRBV7-8 with TRBJ2-1, with 8 bases aligning to TRBD2. The length of the CDR3 is 15 residues. J gave up 7 bases and V 4 bases, and 9 bases lay outside the gene matches. Looked up from germline, CDR1 is SGHVS and CDR2 is FQNEAQ. This CDR3 reads CASSSAGVKGNEQFF. CDR3 sequence (DNA): TGTGCCAGCAGCTCAGCGGGAGTTAAGGGAAATGAGCAGTTCTTC. The entire variable domain, with the rest obtained from reference TRBV7-8 and TRBJ2-1, is as follows: GAGVSQSPRYKVAKRGQDVALRCDPISGHVSLFWYQQALGQGPEFLTYFQNEAQLDKSGLPSDRFFAERPEGSVSTLKIQRTQQEDSAVYLCASSSAGVKGNEQFFGPGTRLTVL.

The chain combines TRBV9 with TRBJ1-6; 8 bases agree with TRBD1. The CDR3 runs to 16 residues. CDR1 is SGDLS and CDR2 is YYNGEE in the germline V gene. The trim removed 4 bases at V and 5 bases at J, leaving 8 bases unmatched. This CDR3 reads CASSPLVTGDNSPLHF. The CDR3 region has the DNA TGTGCCAGCAGCCCACTGGTGACAGGGGATAATTCACCCCTCCACTTT.

This CDR3 reads CASSGDRVEEETQYF. The DNA for the CDR3 is TGTGCCAGCAGTGGGGACAGGGTGGAGGAGGAGACCCAGTACTTC. The J gene is TRBJ2-5, the V gene TRBV2, with TRBD1 matching over 9 bases. CDR3 length: 15 residues. Germline assignment: CDR1 SNHLY and CDR2 FYNNEI. V lost 4 bases, J lost 5 bases, and 8 bases stayed unmatched. The variable domain in full, completed from reference TRBV2 and TRBJ2-5, reads EPEVTQTPSHQVTQMGQEVILRCVPISNHLYFYWYRQILGQKVEFLVSFYNNEISEKSEIFDDQFSVERPDGSNFTLKIRSTKLEDSAMYFCASSGDRVEEETQYFGPGTRLLVL.

This clonotype occurred many times. This sequence joins TRBV30 and TRBJ2-4; maybe TRBD1 (7 bases). The CDR3 covers 14 residues. Germline V gene lookup returns CDR1 GTSNPN and CDR2 SVGIG (reference sequence). Trimming left V 6 bases short and J 2 bases short, with 14 bases between. CDR3 sequence reads: CACPSGGPKNIQYF. The CDR3 nucleotides read TGTGCCTGCCCCTCAGGGGGGCCCAAAAACATTCAGTACTTC.

This clonotype was counted many times. V and J are TRBV20-1 and TRBJ2-5, with a tentative D call TRBD1 (6 bases). CDR1 is DFQATT, CDR2 SNEGSKA, per germline (reference sequence). Deletions cut 6 bases from V and 7 bases from J, with 27 bases between. The CDR3 is 16 amino acids. The CDR3 coding sequence is TGCAGTGCCCGTTCCGCCAGACAGGTTGATCAGTGGACCCAGTACTTC. It codes for CSARSARQVDQWTQYF.

This clonotype has only a few counts. The rearrangement links TRBV4-1 to TRBJ1-5, with 8 bases matching TRBD1. Per the germline V gene, CDR1 is MGHRA and CDR2 is YSYEKL. The CDR3 loop spans 16 amino acids. After removal of 4 bases from V and 4 bases from J, the junction contained 9 bases not matched to a gene. In DNA form, the CDR3 reads TGCGCCAGCAGCCTCAGGGGGCCGCTTGGGAATCAGCCCCAGCATTTT. It encodes CASSLRGPLGNQPQHF.

In this sample, this clonotype turned up many times. The chain is built from TRBV20-1 and TRBJ2-1; 11 bases are a match to TRBD2. The CDR3 is 18 amino acids. In germline, CDR1 is DFQATT, CDR2 SNEGSKA (reference sequence). Losses at the gene ends were 1 base for V and 0 bases for J; bases not matched to a gene: 8. CDR3: CSARVPSGRLSSYNEQFF. CDR3 nucleotide sequence: TGCAGTGCTAGAGTGCCTAGCGGGAGGTTGAGCTCCTACAATGAGCAGTTCTTC.

The rearrangement uses TRBV2 and TRBJ1-5, with D possibly being TRBD1 (6 bases). CDR3 length equals 14 residues. V was clipped by 8 bases and J by 2 bases, with 13 bases between them. Germline V gene lookup returns CDR1 SNHLY and CDR2 FYNNEI. CDR3 in DNA: TGTGCCAGCGACCGGGGGCGAGGCAATCAGCCCCAGCATTTT. It is translated as CASDRGRGNQPQHF.

This clonotype occurred a few times. V and J are TRBV4-1 and TRBJ2-7, with TRBD2 as a possible D gene (7 bases). Germline CDR1 is MGHRA and CDR2 is YSYEKL. The CDR3 contains 15 residues. V lost 3 bases and J 5 bases, leaving 17 bases between the germline ends. The DNA of the CDR3 is TGCGCCAGCAGCCAGGCTGGGGGGGCGCCTAACGAGCAGTACTTC. Its protein product is CASSQAGGAPNEQYF.

With respect to this clonotype: A single base separates this from a much larger clone, so it may be a read error. The chain has TRBV29-1 and TRBJ2-7, with 7 bases lining up with TRBD2. V shed 4 bases, J shed 7 bases, and the junction held 7 bases outside the gene matches. The CDR3 contains 12 residues. The germline V gene has CDR1 SQVTM and CDR2 ANQGSEA. CDR3 DNA: TGCAGCGTTGTTATAGGGCGGGGGGAGCAGTACTTC. Its translation is CSVVIGRGEQYF.

The table lists this clonotype with many counts. This chain connects TRBV27 to TRBJ2-1, with TRBD1 identical over 7 bases. The CDR3 has 15 amino acids. J lost 4 bases, V lost 5 bases, and 8 bases had no gene match. The germline CDR1 and CDR2 sequences are MNHEY and SMNVEV (reference sequence). The CDR3 sequence is CASSVGRGLYNEQFF. For the CDR3, the DNA is TGTGCCAGCAGTGTGGGTAGGGGGCTTTACAATGAGCAGTTCTTC.

In the case of this clonotype: A read error may account for a junction end that differs from germline. This chain connects TRBV7-7 to TRBJ2-1; a possible D gene is TRBD2 (5 bases). Looked up from germline, CDR1 is SSHAT and CDR2 is FNYEAQ (reference sequence). The CDR3 runs 15 residues. CDR3 protein: CASSLAPTPYNEQFF. In DNA form, the CDR3 reads TGTGCTAGCAGCTTAGCGCCAACTCCCTACAATGAGCAGTTCTTC.

This clonotype occurred many times. The chain has TRBV2 and TRBJ2-1; 10 nucleotides line up with TRBD2. V lost 5 bases, J lost 4 bases, and 11 bases stayed unmatched. Germline V lookup: CDR1 SNHLY, CDR2 FYNNEI. This CDR3 region has 17 residues. The CDR3 sequence is CASSFTPSGGLYNEQFF. For the CDR3, the DNA is TGTGCCAGCAGTTTCACCCCTAGCGGGGGACTTTACAATGAGCAGTTCTTC. The full variable domain, rest sourced from reference TRBV2 and TRBJ2-1, is EPEVTQTPSHQVTQMGQEVILRCVPISNHLYFYWYRQILGQKVEFLVSFYNNEISEKSEIFDDQFSVERPDGSNFTLKIRSTKLEDSAMYFCASSFTPSGGLYNEQFFGPGTRLTVL.

This clonotype came up many times. This rearrangement joins TRBV7-2 to TRBJ2-7; D is possibly TRBD1 or TRBD2 (5 bases each). This CDR3 spans 16 amino acids. V gave up 1 base and J gave up 0 bases, with 13 bases separating them. CDR1 is SGHTA, CDR2 FQGNSA, per germline. DNA of the CDR3: TGTGCCAGCAGCTTAGATTCGGGGCCCTCCTCCTACGAGCAGTACTTC. Its translation: CASSLDSGPSSYEQYF.

The chain employs TRBV20-1 and TRBJ2-1; 8 bases line up with TRBD2. The CDR3 runs 15 residues. Germline values: CDR1 DFQATT, CDR2 SNEGSKA (reference sequence). J gave up 3 bases and V 5 bases, and 9 bases lay outside the gene matches. In nucleotides, the CDR3 is TGCAGTGCTCGCCAAGCGGGAGCAGACTACAATGAGCAGTTCTTC. It is translated as CSARQAGADYNEQFF.

The gene calls are TRBV19 and TRBJ1-2; D is possibly TRBD1 (6 bases). CDR3 length: 15 amino acids. Deletions cut 3 bases from V and 0 bases from J, with 11 bases between. Germline assignment: CDR1 LNHDA and CDR2 SQIVND (reference sequence). The CDR3 DNA sequence: TGTGCCAGTAGTATTACGGGGGGCTCTAACTATGGCTACACCTTC. This translates into CASSITGGSNYGYTF.

This clonotype was recorded at least ten times. The V call is TRBV28, the J call TRBJ2-7, with a weak D call TRBD2 (6 bases). Germline V CDR1 and CDR2: MDHEN, SYDVKM. The CDR3 has 14 amino acids. V gave up 4 bases and J gave up 2 bases, with 12 bases separating them. CDR3 bases: TGTGCCAGCAGTTCGCTAGCGCGGACCTACGAGCAGTACTTC. Protein sequence: CASSSLARTYEQYF. Drawing the rest from reference TRBV28 and TRBJ2-7, the complete variable domain is DVKVTQSSRYLVKRTGEKVFLECVQDMDHENMFWYRQDPGLGLRLIYFSYDVKMKEKGDIPEGYSVSREKKERFSLILESASTNQTSMYLCASSSLARTYEQYFGPGTRLTVT.

This clonotype has a count of ten or more. The gene calls are TRBV6-6 and TRBJ2-3, with 7 positions matching TRBD2. The germline CDR1 and CDR2 sequences are MNHNY and SVGAGI (reference sequence). The CDR3 spans 17 residues. J gave up 2 bases and V 0 bases, and 8 bases lay outside the gene matches. The CDR3 region has the DNA TGTGCCAGCAGTTACTCAGGACTAGTCGGCGTCACAGATACGCAGTATTTT. Protein: CASSYSGLVGVTDTQYF.

In this sample, this clonotype turned up many times. The CDR3 DNA sequence: TGTGCCAGCAGTTACAATGCCGGAGGACAGGGGGCAAAGACCCAGTACTTC. It translates to CASSYNAGGQGAKTQYF. V gene TRBV6-2 or TRBV6-3 combines with J gene TRBJ2-5; 11 bases match TRBD1. The CDR3 length is 17 residues. After removal of 2 bases from V and 6 bases from J, the junction contained 11 bases not matched to a gene. In germline, CDR1 is MNHEY, CDR2 SVGEGT.

The CDR3 is CASSSWSGQNYGYTF. CDR3 nucleotides: TGTGCCAGCAGCTCCTGGTCAGGACAGAATTATGGCTACACCTTC. The V and J genes are TRBV7-9 and TRBJ1-2; D might be TRBD1 (6 bases). The V end was cut by 4 bases, the J end by 5 bases, with 17 bases between. From germline, CDR1 is SEHNR and CDR2 FQNEAQ (reference sequence). This CDR3 is 15 amino acids long.

The rearrangement uses TRBV11-3 and TRBJ2-1; 9 bases align to TRBD2. V lost 4 bases and J lost 9; bases outside the gene matches: 10. The CDR3 is made up of 15 amino acids. Germline CDR1 is SGHNT and CDR2 is YENEEA. The CDR3 nucleotides are TGTGCCAGCAGCTACTCGGGCGGGAGGGCCAGTGAGCAGTTCTTC. This encodes CASSYSGGRASEQFF.

V and J are TRBV19 and TRBJ1-2, with TRBD1 matching over 8 bases. CDR1 LNHDA and CDR2 SQIVND come from the germline V gene (reference sequence). The CDR3 extends over 15 amino acids. V gave up 8 bases and J gave up 2 bases; unmatched junction bases: 10. The CDR3 coding sequence is TGTGCCAGTCAGCCTACAGGGGGAGCAAACTATGGCTACACCTTC. This sequence encodes CASQPTGGANYGYTF.

The table lists this clonotype with many counts. The genes are TRBV29-1 and TRBJ1-1, with TRBD1 identical over 7 bases. J was trimmed by 11 bases and V by 4 bases; bases with no gene match: 4. This CDR3 has 10 residues. Germline V gives CDR1 SQVTM, CDR2 ANQGSEA. This CDR3 reads CSVGDRAAFF. DNA for the CDR3: TGCAGCGTTGGCGACAGGGCGGCTTTCTTT.

The chain joins TRBV20-1 to TRBJ2-1; D is possibly TRBD2 (7 bases). V gave up 6 bases and J gave up 8 bases, with 29 bases separating them. This CDR3 comprises 17 residues. The germline CDR1 and CDR2 sequences are DFQATT and SNEGSKA (reference sequence). The CDR3 coding sequence is TGCAGTGCGACAGGTAGCTCCTATGGGCGGGAGCAGGATGAGCAGTTCTTC. Translation: CSATGSSYGREQDEQFF.

The V call is TRBV7-9, the J call TRBJ1-1; no clear D. Germline V CDR1 and CDR2: SEHNR, FQNEAQ (reference sequence). The CDR3 length is 12 residues. V lost 1 base, J lost 7 bases, and 7 bases lay in between. CDR3 coding DNA: TGTGCCAGCAGCTTAGAGTACGGTGAAGCTTTCTTT. It yields the protein CASSLEYGEAFF.

This clonotype has at least ten counts. In nucleotides, the CDR3 is TGTGCCAGCAGCTTCGTACAGGAGGGGGACACTGAAGCTTTCTTT. This sequence encodes CASSFVQEGDTEAFF. V gene TRBV5-5 combines with J gene TRBJ1-1, with D maybe TRBD1 (6 bases). V lost 2 bases and J lost 3, with 14 bases in between. In germline, CDR1 is SGHKS, CDR2 YYEKEE (reference sequence). This CDR3 has 15 amino acids.

Only a few counts were recorded for this clonotype. J is TRBJ2-1 and V is TRBV27, with 11 bases fitting TRBD1. The V segment lost 8 bases and the J segment 15 bases; nucleotides outside the gene matches: 6. The CDR3 is made up of 11 amino acids. Germline-derived CDR1 and CDR2 are MNHEY and SMNVEV (reference sequence). The CDR3 sequence is CASGFGTGGFF. The DNA of the CDR3 is TGTGCCAGCGGGTTCGGGACAGGGGGGTTCTTC.